Shown below are 29 T cell receptor beta chains from a single sample sequenced in a study of cytomegalovirus exposure and HLA in healthy donors. Vbeta (60) and Jbeta (13) primers were used in the PCR. Sequencing was performed with immunoSEQ multiplex PCR; in TCRdb, only in-frame clones are kept and a portion is missing. The table shows roughly 150,000 clones, with approximately 9% occurring only once. Sequencing was done on a sample of PBMCs. The receptor source for this set is a male donor in good health and CMV-seronegative.

The rearrangement joins TRBV6-5 to TRBJ2-2, with a weak D call TRBD2 (6 bases). Germline V gives CDR1 MNHEY, CDR2 SVGAGI. V dropped 4 bases and J dropped 4 bases, with 16 bases sitting between them. This CDR3 comprises 16 residues. The CDR3 DNA reads TGTGCCAGCAGTTCTCTCCGGGAGTGGCGCACCGGGGAGCTGTTTTTT. This codes for CASSSLREWRTGELFF.

This sequence joins TRBV7-9 and TRBJ2-1; 7 bases fit TRBD1. From germline, CDR1 is SEHNR and CDR2 FQNEAQ (reference sequence). After removal of 7 bases from V and 0 bases from J, the junction contained 3 bases not matched to a gene. The CDR3 has 14 residues. The CDR3 DNA reads as TGTGCCAGCAACTCAGGGGGCTCCTACAATGAGCAGTTCTTC. This encodes CASNSGGSYNEQFF.

The sample holds a few counts of this clone. J is TRBJ1-3 and V is TRBV4-1, with 9 positions matching TRBD1. This CDR3 has 16 residues. CDR1 MGHRA and CDR2 YSYEKL come from the germline V gene. Trimming took 2 bases from V and 4 from J; bases not matched to a gene: 6. The CDR3 loop reads CASSQQGQGLGNTIYF. The CDR3 nucleotides are TGCGCCAGCAGCCAACAGGGACAGGGTCTCGGAAACACCATATATTTT.

J is TRBJ2-5 and V is TRBV5-4; D ambiguous. This CDR3 comprises 13 residues. V gave up 0 bases and J gave up 2 bases, with 5 bases separating them. Germline CDR1 SGHNT, CDR2 YYREEE (reference sequence). The CDR3 sequence is CASSLDRQETQYF. The DNA for the CDR3 is TGTGCCAGCAGCTTGGACAGACAAGAGACCCAGTACTTC.

The chain links TRBV13 to TRBJ2-7; TRBD1 aligns across 10 bases. This CDR3 comprises 15 residues. Germline lookup yields CDR1 PRHDT and CDR2 FYEKMQ (reference sequence). Trimming removed 5 bases from V and 5 bases from J; junction bases left unmatched: 9. CDR3 loop: CASSPRRTGGHEQYF. CDR3 nucleotide sequence: TGTGCCAGCAGCCCCCGGCGGACAGGGGGGCACGAGCAGTACTTC.

Here the CDR3 reads CASSVDGTKPYEQYF. Here the CDR3 DNA reads TGTGCCAGCAGCGTAGACGGCACTAAGCCCTACGAGCAGTACTTC. The chain carries TRBV9 and TRBJ2-7; unclear D gene. Looked up from germline, CDR1 is SGDLS and CDR2 is YYNGEE. V dropped 0 bases and J dropped 2 bases, with 12 bases sitting between them. The CDR3 has 15 residues.

The J gene is TRBJ1-6, the V gene TRBV11-1; 9 nucleotides agree with TRBD1. The V gene end was trimmed by 5 bases and the J gene end by 6 bases; junction bases not matched to a gene: 2. CDR3 length equals 14 residues. Germline values: CDR1 SGHAT, CDR2 FQDESV (reference sequence). CDR3 in amino acids: CASSPGQGNSPLHF. DNA of the CDR3: TGTGCCAGCAGCCCGGGACAGGGTAATTCACCCCTCCACTTT.

V is TRBV6-5 and J is TRBJ1-5; TRBD1 might be the D (5 bases). The V and J ends lost 8 bases and 6 bases respectively, with 20 bases between them. CDR3 length: 15 residues. CDR1 and CDR2 (germline): MNHEY, SVGAGI. The CDR3 spells CASGRGGVDSQPQHF. CDR3 coding DNA: TGTGCCAGCGGACGGGGAGGGGTGGATTCTCAGCCCCAGCATTTT.

The V and J genes are TRBV4-2 and TRBJ1-5, with a weak D call TRBD1 (6 bases). V lost 1 base, J lost 3 bases, and 7 bases lay in between. Germline loops: CDR1 LGHNA, CDR2 YNFKEQ. The CDR3 covers 14 residues. The CDR3, as DNA: TGTGCCAGCAGCCAAGGGACAGTCAATCAGCCCCAGCATTTT. It codes for CASSQGTVNQPQHF.

This clone came up a few times. The DNA of the CDR3 is TGTGCCAGCAGCCAAGAGGGTGGGACTGAAGCTTTCTTT. Its translation: CASSQEGGTEAFF. The rearrangement joins TRBV7-9 to TRBJ1-1; D is ambiguous. CDR3 size: 13 residues. V shed 5 bases and J shed 5 bases, with 12 bases lying between them. Germline V lookup: CDR1 SEHNR, CDR2 FQNEAQ (reference sequence).

The CDR3: CASSSPGRGRYNEQFF. The CDR3 DNA reads as TGTGCCAGCAGCTCACCAGGGAGGGGGAGATACAATGAGCAGTTCTTC. V usage is TRBV7-2 and J usage is TRBJ2-1; TRBD2 might be the D (7 bases). Looked up from germline, CDR1 is SGHTA and CDR2 is FQGNSA. V lost 4 bases, J lost 4 bases, and 17 bases lay in between. The CDR3 contains 16 residues. Filled out from reference TRBV7-2 and TRBJ2-1, the complete variable domain reads GAGVSQSPSNKVTEKGKDVELRCDPISGHTALYWYRQSLGQGLEFLIYFQGNSAPDKSGLPSDRFSAERTGGSVSTLTIQRTQQEDSAVYLCASSSPGRGRYNEQFFGPGTRLTVL.

As regards this clone: Other nucleotide sequences from this sample produce the same CDR3. This sequence joins TRBV27 and TRBJ1-2, with a tentative D call TRBD1 (5 bases). Germline CDR1 MNHEY, CDR2 SMNVEV (reference sequence). With 2 bases removed from V and 4 bases from J, the gap between germline ends came to 17 bases. The CDR3 consists of 16 residues. CDR3 residues: CASSLNWGLESYGYTF. CDR3 in DNA: TGTGCCAGCAGTTTAAATTGGGGCCTAGAGAGCTATGGCTACACCTTC.

In its sample, this clone was seen a few times. CDR3 region: CASRTSNRGINYGYTF. The CDR3 bases are TGTGCCAGCAGAACGTCGAACCGAGGGATCAACTATGGCTACACCTTC. The V gene is TRBV28, the J gene TRBJ1-2; no firm D call. V shed 6 bases and J shed 2 bases, with 19 bases lying between them. CDR3 length: 16 residues. From germline, CDR1 is MDHEN and CDR2 SYDVKM.

The rearrangement uses TRBV19 and TRBJ1-5; D uncertain. Trimming took off 3 bases at V and 2 bases at J, with 14 bases between the two ends. From germline, CDR1 is LNHDA and CDR2 SQIVND (reference sequence). CDR3 length: 16 amino acids. This chain's CDR3 is CASSIAAGFGNQPQHF. The CDR3 DNA reads as TGTGCCAGTAGTATCGCGGCGGGGTTTGGCAATCAGCCCCAGCATTTT.

This rearrangement joins TRBV7-3 to TRBJ1-6; the D gene is possibly TRBD1 (6 bases). Germline assignment: CDR1 SGHTA and CDR2 FQGTGA. Trimming left V 4 bases short and J 6 bases short, with 13 bases between. The CDR3 sequence is 15 residues long. CDR3 residues: CASSSRTVINSPLHF. The CDR3 DNA is TGTGCCAGCAGCTCCCGGACAGTCATTAATTCACCCCTCCACTTT. The full variable domain, its missing parts supplied by reference TRBV7-3 and TRBJ1-6, is GAGVSQTPSNKVTEKGKYVELRCDPISGHTALYWYRQSLGQGPEFLIYFQGTGAADDSGLPNDRFFAVRPEGSVSTLKIQRTERGDSAVYLCASSSRTVINSPLHFGNGTRLTVT.

The chain employs TRBV5-4 and TRBJ2-7; 13 bases match TRBD2. Germline assignment: CDR1 SGHNT and CDR2 YYREEE (reference sequence). V shed 0 bases, J shed 4 bases, and the junction held 16 bases outside the gene matches. The CDR3 is 20 residues long. The CDR3 nucleotides are TGTGCCAGCAGCTTGGGGGGGCCCGGGACTAGCGGGAAGGGCATTTACGAGCAGTACTTC. Protein sequence: CASSLGGPGTSGKGIYEQYF.

This chain links TRBV6-5 with TRBJ1-6, with 7 bases aligning to TRBD1. The junction had 3 bases not matched to a gene; V was cut back by 7 bases and J by 0 bases. The CDR3 extends over 15 amino acids. The germline V gene has CDR1 MNHEY and CDR2 SVGAGI. The CDR3: CASIGDSSYNSPLHF. In DNA form, the CDR3 reads TGTGCCAGCATCGGGGACAGCTCCTATAATTCACCCCTCCACTTT.

A few counts support this clone. This specimen includes other DNA sequences encoding the same CDR3. The chain uses TRBV4-3 and TRBJ1-2, with 11 bases that match TRBD1. CDR3 length: 15 residues. CDR1 and CDR2 (germline): LGHNA, YSLEER. V shed 4 bases, J shed 2 bases, and the junction held 3 bases outside the gene matches. The CDR3 protein is CASSPGTGGNYGYTF. The CDR3 nucleotides read TGCGCCAGCAGCCCCGGGACAGGGGGAAACTATGGCTACACCTTC.

This clone showed up just a few times. The J gene is TRBJ2-2, the V gene TRBV28; TRBD1 might be the D (6 bases). Trimming took off 5 bases at V and 7 bases at J, with 14 bases between the two ends. This CDR3 is 14 amino acids long. Germline V CDR1 and CDR2: MDHEN, SYDVKM. CDR3 in DNA: TGTGCCAGCAGTCTTGGGGGCGCGAACGGGGAGCTGTTTTTT. Its protein is CASSLGGANGELFF. Full variable domain (outside the CDR3, taken from reference TRBV28 and TRBJ2-2): DVKVTQSSRYLVKRTGEKVFLECVQDMDHENMFWYRQDPGLGLRLIYFSYDVKMKEKGDIPEGYSVSREKKERFSLILESASTNQTSMYLCASSLGGANGELFFGEGSRLTVL.

Only a few counts were recorded for this clone. The rearrangement links TRBV19 to TRBJ1-2; weak D call: TRBD1 (6 bases). CDR1 is LNHDA and CDR2 is SQIVND in the germline V gene (reference sequence). This CDR3 has 14 amino acids. V was trimmed by 9 bases and J by 3 bases, leaving 17 bases between them. The CDR3 DNA sequence: TGTGCCAGCCGAGACAGGTCCCCTTACTATGGCTACACCTTC. It is translated as CASRDRSPYYGYTF.

The gene calls are TRBV6-6 and TRBJ1-4, with D unclear. With 0 bases removed from V and 8 bases from J, the gap between germline ends came to 4 bases. Germline loops: CDR1 MNHNY, CDR2 SVGAGI (reference sequence). The CDR3 is made up of 12 amino acids. DNA for the CDR3: TGTGCCAGCAGTTACTCCGCGGAAAAACTGTTTTTT. The encoded protein is CASSYSAEKLFF.

V usage is TRBV27 and J usage is TRBJ1-2, with TRBD1 matching 9 bases. CDR3 size: 15 residues. Unmatched junction bases numbered 10, after V lost 3 bases and J lost 8 bases. Germline CDR1 MNHEY, CDR2 SMNVEV (reference sequence). This CDR3 reads CASSFLRDREKGYTF. In nucleotides, the CDR3 is TGTGCCAGCAGTTTTCTCCGGGACAGGGAGAAAGGCTACACCTTC.

This clone was seen only a few times. This sample also contains other DNA sequences that code for the same CDR3. J is TRBJ1-5 and V is TRBV28; D is perhaps TRBD1 (6 bases). Trimming left V 6 bases short and J 4 bases short, with 10 bases between. There are 13 residues in the CDR3. Looked up from germline, CDR1 is MDHEN and CDR2 is SYDVKM. This CDR3 reads CASRTTGNQPQHF. The CDR3 nucleotides are TGTGCCAGCAGAACAACAGGGAATCAGCCCCAGCATTTT.

This clone was seen only a few times. The genes are TRBV19 and TRBJ2-1; the match to TRBD2 covers 7 bases. V shed 7 bases and J 3 bases; nucleotides not matched to a gene: 15. The germline CDR1 and CDR2 sequences are LNHDA and SQIVND (reference sequence). The CDR3 is 17 amino acids. The CDR3 sequence is CASNGLADEGLYNEQFF. CDR3 DNA sequence: TGTGCCAGTAACGGTCTAGCGGATGAAGGACTCTACAATGAGCAGTTCTTC.

The genes are TRBV19 and TRBJ2-6; no clear D gene. Germline CDR1 and CDR2: LNHDA and SQIVND (reference sequence). This CDR3 is 17 amino acids long. Trimming took off 3 bases at V and 0 bases at J, with 12 bases between the two ends. The DNA for the CDR3 is TGTGCCAGTAGTATGCGGCGTCAGAGCTCTGGGGCCAACGTCCTGACTTTC. Amino acid sequence: CASSMRRQSSGANVLTF.

In its sample, this clone was seen a few times. The sample has other DNA sequences that encode this CDR3 too. V gene TRBV28 combines with J gene TRBJ1-1, with 7 bases identical to TRBD1. This CDR3 comprises 14 residues. J lost 3 bases, V lost 5 bases, and 6 bases had no gene match. The V gene's germline CDR1 is MDHEN and CDR2 SYDVKM. CDR3 nucleotides: TGTGCCAGCAGTCCTGGGGACAGAGACACTGAAGCTTTCTTT. Translation gives CASSPGDRDTEAFF.

A remark on this clone: Lacking the conserved final phenylalanine or tryptophan, this CDR3 likely reflects a read error. V and J are TRBV10-3 and TRBJ1-1, with 9 positions matching TRBD1. The CDR3 is 16 amino acids. The germline V gene has CDR1 ENHRY and CDR2 SYGVKD. CDR3 residues: CDISEERDRENTEAFL. The CDR3 nucleotides read TGTGACATCAGTGAGGAAAGGGACAGGGAGAACACTGAAGCTTTCTTG.

The chain combines TRBV11-2 with TRBJ2-1, with TRBD2 matching 13 bases. With V trimmed by 5 bases and J by 7 bases, 5 bases remained unmatched. The germline V gene has CDR1 SGHAT and CDR2 FQNNGV. The CDR3 contains 15 residues. The CDR3 nucleotides read TGTGCCAGCAGCCGGACTAGCGGGAGAGGGAATGAGCAGTTCTTC. It yields the protein CASSRTSGRGNEQFF.

The V gene is TRBV2, the J gene TRBJ2-5, with TRBD2 matching over 16 bases. The J call could be wrong; TRBJ2-7 is a better fit for the DNA end. The CDR3 is 16 amino acids. Germline loops: CDR1 SNHLY, CDR2 FYNNEI. The CDR3: CASRSGTSGRAYEQYF. The CDR3, as DNA: TGTGCCAGCAGGTCCGGGACTAGCGGGAGGGCCTACGAGCAGTACTTC.